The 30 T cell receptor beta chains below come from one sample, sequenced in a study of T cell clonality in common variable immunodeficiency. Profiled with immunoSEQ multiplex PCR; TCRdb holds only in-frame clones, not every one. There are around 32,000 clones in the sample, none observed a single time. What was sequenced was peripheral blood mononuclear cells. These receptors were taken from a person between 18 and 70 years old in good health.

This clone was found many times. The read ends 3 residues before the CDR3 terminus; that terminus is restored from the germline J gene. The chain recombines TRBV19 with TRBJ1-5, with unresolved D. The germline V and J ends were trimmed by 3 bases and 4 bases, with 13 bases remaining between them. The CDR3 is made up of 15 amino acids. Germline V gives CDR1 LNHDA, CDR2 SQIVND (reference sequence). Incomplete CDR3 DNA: TGTGCCAGTAGTATCGCAGGAGGTTTAAATCAGCCC. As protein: CASSIAGGLNQP. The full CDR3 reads CASSIAGGLNQPQHF.

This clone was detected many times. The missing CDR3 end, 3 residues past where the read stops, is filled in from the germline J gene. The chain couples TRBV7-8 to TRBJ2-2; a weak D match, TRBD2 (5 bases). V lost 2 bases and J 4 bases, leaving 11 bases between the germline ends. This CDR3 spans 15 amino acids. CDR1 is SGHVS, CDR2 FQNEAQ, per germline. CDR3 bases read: TGTGCCAGCAGCTTACGTGGGAGCGGCACCGGGGAG. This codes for CASSLRGSGTGE. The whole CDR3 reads CASSLRGSGTGELFF.

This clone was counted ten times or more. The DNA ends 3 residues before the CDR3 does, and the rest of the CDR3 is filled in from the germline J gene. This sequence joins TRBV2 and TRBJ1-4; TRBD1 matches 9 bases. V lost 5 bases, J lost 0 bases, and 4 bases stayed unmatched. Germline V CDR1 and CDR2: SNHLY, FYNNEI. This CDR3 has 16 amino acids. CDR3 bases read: TGTGCCAGCAGTCGGACAGGGGTCTCAACTAATGAAAAA. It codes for CASSRTGVSTNEK. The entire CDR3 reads CASSRTGVSTNEKLFF.

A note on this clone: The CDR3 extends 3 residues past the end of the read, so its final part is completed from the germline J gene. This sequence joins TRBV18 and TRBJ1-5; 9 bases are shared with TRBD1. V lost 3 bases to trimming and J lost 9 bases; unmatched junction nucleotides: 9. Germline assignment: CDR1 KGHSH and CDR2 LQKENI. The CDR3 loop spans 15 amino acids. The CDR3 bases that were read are TGTGCCAGCTCACCGGGACAGGGTGGCATTTGGCCC. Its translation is CASSPGQGGIWP. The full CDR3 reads CASSPGQGGIWPQHF.

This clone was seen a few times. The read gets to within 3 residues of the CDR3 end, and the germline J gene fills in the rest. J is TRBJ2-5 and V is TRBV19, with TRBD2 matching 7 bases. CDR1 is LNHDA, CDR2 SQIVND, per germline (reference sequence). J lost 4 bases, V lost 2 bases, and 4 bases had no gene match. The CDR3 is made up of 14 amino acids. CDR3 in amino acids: CASSIYGGRETQYF. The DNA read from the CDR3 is TGTGCCAGTAGTATATACGGCGGGAGAGAGACC.

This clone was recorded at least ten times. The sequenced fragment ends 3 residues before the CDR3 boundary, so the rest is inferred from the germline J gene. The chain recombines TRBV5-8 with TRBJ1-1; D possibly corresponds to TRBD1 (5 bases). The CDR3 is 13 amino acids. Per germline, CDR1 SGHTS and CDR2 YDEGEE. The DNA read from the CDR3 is TGTGCCAGCAGCTTGTCGACAGACCTACAA. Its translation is CASSLSTDLQ. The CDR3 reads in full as CASSLSTDLQAFF.

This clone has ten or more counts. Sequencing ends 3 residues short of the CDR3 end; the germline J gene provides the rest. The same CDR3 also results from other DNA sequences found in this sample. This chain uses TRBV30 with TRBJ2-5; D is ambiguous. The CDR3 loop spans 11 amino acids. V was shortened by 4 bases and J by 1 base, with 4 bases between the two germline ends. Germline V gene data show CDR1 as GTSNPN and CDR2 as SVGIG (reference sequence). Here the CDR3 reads CAWTVQETQYF. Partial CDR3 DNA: TGTGCCTGGACAGTCCAAGAGACC.

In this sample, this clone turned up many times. The DNA read from the CDR3 is TGTGCCAGCAGCCCCGCGCAGGGGTGGAATGAAAAA. Encoded protein: CASSPAQGWNEK. The whole CDR3 is CASSPAQGWNEKLFF. V and J are TRBV14 and TRBJ1-4, with D tentatively TRBD1 (6 bases). Coverage ceases 3 residues before the CDR3 finishes, and the germline J gene fills in the end. Trimming shortened V by 4 bases and J by 5 bases, and 14 bases separated the two germline ends. Germline V gene sequence: CDR1 SGHDN, CDR2 FVKESK. The CDR3 consists of 15 residues.

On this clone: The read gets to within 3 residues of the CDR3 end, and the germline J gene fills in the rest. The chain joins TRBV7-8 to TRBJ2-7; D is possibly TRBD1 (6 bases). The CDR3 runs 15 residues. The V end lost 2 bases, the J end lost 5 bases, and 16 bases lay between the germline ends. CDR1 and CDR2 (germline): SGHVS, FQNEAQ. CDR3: CASSLFGGQGNEQYF. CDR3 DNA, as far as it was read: TGTGCCAGCAGCTTATTTGGTGGGCAGGGGAACGAG. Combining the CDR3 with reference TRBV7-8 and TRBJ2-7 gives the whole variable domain GAGVSQSPRYKVAKRGQDVALRCDPISGHVSLFWYQQALGQGPEFLTYFQNEAQLDKSGLPSDRFFAERPEGSVSTLKIQRTQQEDSAVYLCASSLFGGQGNEQYFGPGTRLTVT.

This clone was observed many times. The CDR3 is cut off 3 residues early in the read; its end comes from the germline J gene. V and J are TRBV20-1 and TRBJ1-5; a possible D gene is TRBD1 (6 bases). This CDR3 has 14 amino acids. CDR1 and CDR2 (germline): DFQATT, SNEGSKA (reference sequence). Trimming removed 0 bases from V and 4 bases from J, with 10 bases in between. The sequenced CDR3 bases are TGCAGTGCTAGAGAGGACAGCGTTAATCAGCCC. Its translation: CSAREDSVNQP. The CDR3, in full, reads CSAREDSVNQPQHF.

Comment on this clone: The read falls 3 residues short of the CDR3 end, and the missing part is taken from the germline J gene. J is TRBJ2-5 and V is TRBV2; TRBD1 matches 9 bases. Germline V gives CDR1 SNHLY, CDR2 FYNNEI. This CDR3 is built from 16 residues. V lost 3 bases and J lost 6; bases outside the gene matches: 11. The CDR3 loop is CASSEGTGLGLKTQYF. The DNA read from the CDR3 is TGTGCCAGCAGTGAGGGGACAGGGCTGGGCTTGAAGACC. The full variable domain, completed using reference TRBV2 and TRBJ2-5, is EPEVTQTPSHQVTQMGQEVILRCVPISNHLYFYWYRQILGQKVEFLVSFYNNEISEKSEIFDDQFSVERPDGSNFTLKIRSTKLEDSAMYFCASSEGTGLGLKTQYFGPGTRLLVL.

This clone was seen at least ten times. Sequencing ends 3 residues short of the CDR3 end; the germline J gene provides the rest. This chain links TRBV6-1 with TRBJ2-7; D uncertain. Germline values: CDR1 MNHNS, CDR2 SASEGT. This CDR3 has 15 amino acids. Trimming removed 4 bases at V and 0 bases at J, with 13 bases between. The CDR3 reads CASSARRVGSYEQYF. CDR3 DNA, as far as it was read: TGTGCCAGCAGTGCCCGACGGGTTGGCTCCTACGAG.

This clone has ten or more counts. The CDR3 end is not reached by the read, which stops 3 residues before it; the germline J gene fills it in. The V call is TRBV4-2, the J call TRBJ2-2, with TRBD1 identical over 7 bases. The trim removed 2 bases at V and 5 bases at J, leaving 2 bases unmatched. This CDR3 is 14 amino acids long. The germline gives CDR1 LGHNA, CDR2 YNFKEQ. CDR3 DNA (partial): TGTGCCAGCAGCCAACAGGGGGTGACCGGGGAG. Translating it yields CASSQQGVTGE. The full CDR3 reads CASSQQGVTGELFF.

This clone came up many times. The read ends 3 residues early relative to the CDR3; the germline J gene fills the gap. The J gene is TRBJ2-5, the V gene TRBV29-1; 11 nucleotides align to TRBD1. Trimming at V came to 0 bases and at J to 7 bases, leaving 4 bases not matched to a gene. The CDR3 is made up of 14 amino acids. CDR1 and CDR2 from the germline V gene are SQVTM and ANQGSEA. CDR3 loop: CSVEDLGTGGTQYF. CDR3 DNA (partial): TGCAGCGTTGAAGATCTCGGGACAGGGGGGACC.

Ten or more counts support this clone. Incomplete CDR3 DNA: TGCAGTGCTAGGGGACAGGGCCACTATGGC. It translates to CSARGQGHYG. The full CDR3 sequence reads CSARGQGHYGYTF. The chain combines TRBV20-1 with TRBJ1-2; 9 nucleotides line up with TRBD1. The CDR3 extends 3 residues past the end of the read, so its final part is completed from the germline J gene. The germline V gene encodes CDR1 DFQATT and CDR2 SNEGSKA (reference sequence). J was trimmed by 3 bases and V by 3 bases; bases with no gene match: 2. The CDR3 contains 13 residues.

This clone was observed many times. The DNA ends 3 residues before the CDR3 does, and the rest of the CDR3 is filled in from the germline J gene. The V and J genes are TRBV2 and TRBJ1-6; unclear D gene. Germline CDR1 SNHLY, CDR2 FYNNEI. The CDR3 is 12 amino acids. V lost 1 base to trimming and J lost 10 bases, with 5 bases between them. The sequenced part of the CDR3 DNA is TGTGCCAGCAGTGAAGTGGCATCACCC. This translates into CASSEVASP. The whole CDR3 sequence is CASSEVASPLHF.

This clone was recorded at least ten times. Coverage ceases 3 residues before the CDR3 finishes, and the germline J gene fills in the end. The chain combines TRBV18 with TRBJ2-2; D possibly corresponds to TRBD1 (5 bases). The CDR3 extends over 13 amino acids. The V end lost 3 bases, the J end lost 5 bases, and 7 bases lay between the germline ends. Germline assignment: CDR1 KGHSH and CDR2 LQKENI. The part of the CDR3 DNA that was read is TGTGCCAGCTCACCGGACACTACCGGGGAG. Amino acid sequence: CASSPDTTGE. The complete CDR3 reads CASSPDTTGELFF.

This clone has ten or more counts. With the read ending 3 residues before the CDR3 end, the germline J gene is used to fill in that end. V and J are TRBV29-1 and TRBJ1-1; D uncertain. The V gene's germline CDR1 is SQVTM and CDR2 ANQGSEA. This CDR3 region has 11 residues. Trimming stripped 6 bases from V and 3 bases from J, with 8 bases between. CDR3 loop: CSVIGDTEAFF. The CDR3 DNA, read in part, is TGCAGCGTCATCGGGGACACTGAA.

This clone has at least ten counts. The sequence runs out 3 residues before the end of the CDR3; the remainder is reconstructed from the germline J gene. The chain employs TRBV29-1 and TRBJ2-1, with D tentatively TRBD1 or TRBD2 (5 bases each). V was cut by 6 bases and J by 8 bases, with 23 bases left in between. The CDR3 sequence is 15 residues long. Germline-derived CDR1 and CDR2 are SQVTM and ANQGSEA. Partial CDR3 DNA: TGCAGCGTCGAGGGCATTGGGGCCAGCTCCTATGAG. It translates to CSVEGIGASSYE. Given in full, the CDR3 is CSVEGIGASSYEQFF.

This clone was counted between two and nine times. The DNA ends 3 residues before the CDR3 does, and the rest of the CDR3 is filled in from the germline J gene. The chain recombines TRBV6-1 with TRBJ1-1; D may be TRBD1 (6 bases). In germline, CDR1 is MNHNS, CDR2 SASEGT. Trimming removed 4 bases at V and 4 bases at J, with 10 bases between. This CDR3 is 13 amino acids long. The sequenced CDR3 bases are TGTGCCAGCAGTGTACAGGGAGGCACTGAA. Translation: CASSVQGGTE. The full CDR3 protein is CASSVQGGTEAFF.

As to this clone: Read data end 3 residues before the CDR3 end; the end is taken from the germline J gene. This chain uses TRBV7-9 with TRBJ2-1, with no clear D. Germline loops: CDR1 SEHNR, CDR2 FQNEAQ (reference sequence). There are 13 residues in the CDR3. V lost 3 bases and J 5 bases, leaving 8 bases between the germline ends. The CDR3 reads CASSFSPDNEQFF. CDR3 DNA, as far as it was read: TGTGCCAGCAGCTTCTCCCCGGACAATGAG.

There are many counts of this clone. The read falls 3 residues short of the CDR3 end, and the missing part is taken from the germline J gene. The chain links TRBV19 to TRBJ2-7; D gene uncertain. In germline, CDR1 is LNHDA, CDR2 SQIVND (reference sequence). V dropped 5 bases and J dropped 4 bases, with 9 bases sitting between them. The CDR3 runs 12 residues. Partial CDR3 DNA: TGTGCCAGTAGTTCTGAAGCTTACGAG. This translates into CASSSEAYE. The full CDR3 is CASSSEAYEQYF.

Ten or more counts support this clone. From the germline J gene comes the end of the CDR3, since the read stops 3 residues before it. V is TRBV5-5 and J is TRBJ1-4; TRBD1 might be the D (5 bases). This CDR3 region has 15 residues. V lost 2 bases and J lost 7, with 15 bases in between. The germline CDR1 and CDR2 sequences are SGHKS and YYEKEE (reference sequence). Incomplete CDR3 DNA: TGTGCCAGCAGCTTACTCAGGGAGGAGGGTGAAAAA. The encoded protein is CASSLLREEGEK. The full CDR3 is CASSLLREEGEKLFF.

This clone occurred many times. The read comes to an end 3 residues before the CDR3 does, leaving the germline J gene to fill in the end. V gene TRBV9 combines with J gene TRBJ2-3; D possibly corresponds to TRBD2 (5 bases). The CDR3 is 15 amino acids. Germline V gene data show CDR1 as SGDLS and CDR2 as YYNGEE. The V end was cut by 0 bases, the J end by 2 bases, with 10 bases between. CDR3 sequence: CASSVDGGFTDTQYF. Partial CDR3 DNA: TGTGCCAGCAGCGTAGACGGCGGGTTCACAGATACG.

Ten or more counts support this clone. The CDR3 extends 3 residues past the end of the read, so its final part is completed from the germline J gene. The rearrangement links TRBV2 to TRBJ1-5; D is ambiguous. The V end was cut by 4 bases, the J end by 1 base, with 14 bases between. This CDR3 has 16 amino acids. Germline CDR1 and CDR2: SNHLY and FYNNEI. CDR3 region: CASSALPRRSNQPQHF. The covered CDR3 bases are TGTGCCAGCAGTGCTCTGCCCAGGCGAAGCAATCAGCCC.

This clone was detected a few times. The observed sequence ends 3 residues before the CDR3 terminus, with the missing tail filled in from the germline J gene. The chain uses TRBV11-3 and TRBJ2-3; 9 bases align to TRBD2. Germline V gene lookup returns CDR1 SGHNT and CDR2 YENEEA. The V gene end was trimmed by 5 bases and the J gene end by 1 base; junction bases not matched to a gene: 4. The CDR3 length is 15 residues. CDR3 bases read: TGTGCCAGCAGCCCGCGGACTAGCGGCACAGATACG. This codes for CASSPRTSGTDT. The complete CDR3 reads CASSPRTSGTDTQYF.

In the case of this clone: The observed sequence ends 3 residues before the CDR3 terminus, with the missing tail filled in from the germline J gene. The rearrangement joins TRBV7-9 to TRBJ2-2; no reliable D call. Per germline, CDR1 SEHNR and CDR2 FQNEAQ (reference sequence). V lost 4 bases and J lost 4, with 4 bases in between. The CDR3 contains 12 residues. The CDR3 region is CASSSGTGELFF. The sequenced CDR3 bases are TGTGCCAGCAGCTCGGGCACCGGGGAG.

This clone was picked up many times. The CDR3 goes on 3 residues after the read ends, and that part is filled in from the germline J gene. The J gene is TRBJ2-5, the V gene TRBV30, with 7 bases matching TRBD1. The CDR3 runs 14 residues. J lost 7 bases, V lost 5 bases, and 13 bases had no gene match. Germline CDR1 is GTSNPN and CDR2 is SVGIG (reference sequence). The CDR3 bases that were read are TGTGCCTGGTCGAGGGGGCAGGGCGCGAGGACC. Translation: CAWSRGQGART. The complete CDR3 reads CAWSRGQGARTQYF.

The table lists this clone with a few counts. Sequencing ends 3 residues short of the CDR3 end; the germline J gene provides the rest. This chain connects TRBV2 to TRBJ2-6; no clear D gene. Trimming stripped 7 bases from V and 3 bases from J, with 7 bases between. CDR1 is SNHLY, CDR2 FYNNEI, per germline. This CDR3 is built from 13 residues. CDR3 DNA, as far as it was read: TGTGCCAGCACCCCAGGTGGGGCCAACGTC. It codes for CASTPGGANV. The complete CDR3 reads CASTPGGANVLTF.

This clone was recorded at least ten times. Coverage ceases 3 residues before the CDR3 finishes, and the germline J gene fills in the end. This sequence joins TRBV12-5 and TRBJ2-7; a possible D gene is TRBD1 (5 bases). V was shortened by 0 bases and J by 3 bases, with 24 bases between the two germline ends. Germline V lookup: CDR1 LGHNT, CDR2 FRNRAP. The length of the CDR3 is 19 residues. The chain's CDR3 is CASGLVFGAKRPIHYEQYF. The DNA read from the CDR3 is TGTGCTAGTGGTTTGGTGTTTGGGGCAAAGCGACCTATTCACTACGAG. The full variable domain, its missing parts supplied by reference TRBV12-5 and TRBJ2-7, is DARVTQTPRHKVTEMGQEVTMRCQPILGHNTVFWYRQTMMQGLELLAYFRNRAPLDDSGMPKDRFSAEMPDATLATLKIQPSEPRDSAVYFCASGLVFGAKRPIHYEQYFGPGTRLTVT.